This TCR beta chain was found in a study of blood T cell repertoires in COVID-19. Study details: The United States, Italy and Spain supplied acute and convalescent COVID-19 samples. T cells, B-cell-depleted T cells, or PBMCs supplied cDNA or gDNA.

During the 2 weeks before they entered the study, exposed participants had met someone with a PCR-confirmed or clinician-diagnosed COVID-19 case. Generated by immunoSEQ multiplex PCR, the TCRdb table keeps only in-frame clones and is missing some. The sample includes about 150,000 clones, about nine tenths of them seen just once. CDR3 length: 17 amino acids. CDR1 and CDR2 (germline): SGHRS, YFSETQ. Trimming removed 1 base from V and 7 bases from J; junction bases left unmatched: 11. The origin of this receptor is a middle-aged woman who had been exposed to COVID-19. The chain employs TRBV5-1 and TRBJ2-3; 11 bases are shared with TRBD2. Sequencing input: PBMCs or T cells enriched from blood (not recorded which). CDR3 protein: CASSLSGTSGGGNTQYF. Written as DNA, the CDR3 is TGCGCCAGCAGCTTGTCCGGGACTAGCGGCGGCGGGAATACGCAGTATTTT.